These 6 T cell receptor beta chains came from one sample sequenced in a study of cytomegalovirus exposure and HLA in healthy donors (dated by TCRdb to about 2017). The protocol used for the library was the immunoSEQ multiplex PCR assay. The multiplex PCR relied on a mix of 60 forward primers for TCR Vbeta segments and 13 reverse primers for TCR Jbeta segments. The immuneACCESS repertoire file appears here via TCRdb, limited to in-frame rearrangements. These files lack a portion of the clones; in checked studies, under half of the deficit traces to unresolved V genes, and the cause of the others is not known. For this sample there are approximately 89,000 clones; around 76% appear just once. The ten largest make up roughly 9.1% of the sample. Material for sequencing was PBMCs. Source of these receptors: a young man in good health and CMV-seropositive.

The chain links TRBV28 to TRBJ2-7; 7 bases fit TRBD2. V shed 2 bases, J shed 5 bases, and the junction held 6 bases outside the gene matches. Germline CDR1 MDHEN, CDR2 SYDVKM. The CDR3 is made up of 14 amino acids. CDR3 DNA sequence: TGTGCCAGCAGTTTAGGGGGGGTGCCCCACGAGCAGTACTTC. Its protein product is CASSLGGVPHEQYF.

The chain uses TRBV27 and TRBJ1-1; D is unresolved. The CDR3 length is 15 residues. Germline V CDR1 and CDR2: MNHEY, SMNVEV (reference sequence). Deletions cut 3 bases from V and 1 base from J, with 12 bases between. As DNA, the CDR3 is TGTGCCAGCAGTTTCTATGCCTCAAGGAACACTGAAGCTTTCTTT. It encodes CASSFYASRNTEAFF.

The rearrangement joins TRBV7-8 to TRBJ2-3; 11 nucleotides match TRBD2. Germline V CDR1 and CDR2: SGHVS, FQNEAQ. This CDR3 contains 18 residues. The V and J ends lost 4 bases and 2 bases, in that order; junction bases with no gene match: 11. This CDR3 is CASSSRFPLAGDTDTQYF. The CDR3 DNA reads TGTGCCAGCAGCTCCCGATTCCCACTAGCGGGGGACACAGATACGCAGTATTTT.

This rearrangement joins TRBV2 to TRBJ1-4, with a weak D call TRBD1 (6 bases). CDR3 size: 17 residues. Deletions cut 6 bases from V and 5 bases from J, with 22 bases between. Germline V gives CDR1 SNHLY, CDR2 FYNNEI. The CDR3 sequence is CASSGGRDWTENEKLFF. CDR3 nucleotide sequence: TGTGCCAGCAGCGGGGGGCGGGACTGGACAGAGAATGAAAAACTGTTTTTT. The entire variable domain, with the rest obtained from reference TRBV2 and TRBJ1-4, is as follows: EPEVTQTPSHQVTQMGQEVILRCVPISNHLYFYWYRQILGQKVEFLVSFYNNEISEKSEIFDDQFSVERPDGSNFTLKIRSTKLEDSAMYFCASSGGRDWTENEKLFFGSGTQLSVL.

This clone came up once. The genes are TRBV29-1 and TRBJ2-3, with 9 positions matching TRBD1. The V gene end was trimmed by 4 bases and the J gene end by 2 bases; junction bases not matched to a gene: 7. The germline V gene encodes CDR1 SQVTM and CDR2 ANQGSEA. This CDR3 has 15 amino acids. CDR3 nucleotides: TGCAGCGTTGCTGGGACAGGGAGATCCACAGATACGCAGTATTTT. Amino acids: CSVAGTGRSTDTQYF.

The chain recombines TRBV11-2 with TRBJ2-7, with 7 bases matching TRBD1. The CDR3 extends over 13 amino acids. V lost 5 bases, J lost 4 bases, and 5 bases stayed unmatched. The germline gives CDR1 SGHAT, CDR2 FQNNGV. The DNA of the CDR3 is TGTGCCAGCAGCGCCGGGACAGAATACGAGCAGTACTTC. Amino acid sequence: CASSAGTEYEQYF.